By its share, the clone carrying this T cell receptor (beta chain) is medium-sized. Using about 15 ng of total RNA, TCR libraries were made with the QIAseq Immune Repertoire TCR panel. TCRdb re-called the reads through MiXCR, storing one row per CDR3 protein. The sample records some 1,000 distinct CDR3 sequences, roughly a tenth being singletons. This sample stems from a study of circulating CD8 cells and anti-PD-1 response in melanoma. V gave up 5 bases and J gave up 6 bases, with 10 bases separating them. This CDR3 contains 13 residues. The germline CDR1 and CDR2 sequences are ENHRY and SYGVKD. Sorting of live CD3+CD8+TCRalphabeta+ cells by PD-1 and/or TIGIT gave four subsets.

The receptor was derived from a human donor with melanoma. Material: CD8+ T cells from PBMCs, obtained at baseline or after one month of anti-PD-1 therapy (not recorded which). The rearrangement uses TRBV10-3 and TRBJ2-2; no clear D. CDR3 sequence reads: CAISFNHPGELFF. The CDR3 DNA reads as TGTGCCATCAGTTTTAATCATCCCGGGGAGCTGTTTTTT.